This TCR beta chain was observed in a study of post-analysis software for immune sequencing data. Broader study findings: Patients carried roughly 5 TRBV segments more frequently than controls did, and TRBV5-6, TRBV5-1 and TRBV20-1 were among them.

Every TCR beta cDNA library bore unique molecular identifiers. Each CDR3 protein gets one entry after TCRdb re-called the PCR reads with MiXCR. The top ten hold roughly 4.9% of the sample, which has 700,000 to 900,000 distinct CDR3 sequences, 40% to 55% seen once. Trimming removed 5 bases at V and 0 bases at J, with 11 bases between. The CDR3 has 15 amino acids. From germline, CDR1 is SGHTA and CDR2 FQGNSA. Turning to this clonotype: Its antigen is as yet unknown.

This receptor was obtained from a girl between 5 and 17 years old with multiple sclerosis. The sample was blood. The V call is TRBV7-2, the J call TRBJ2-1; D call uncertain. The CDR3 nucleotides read TGTGCCAGCAGCGCCCGATCGAGCTCCTACAATGAGCAGTTCTTC. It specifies CASSARSSSYNEQFF. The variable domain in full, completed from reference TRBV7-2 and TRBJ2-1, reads GAGVSQSPSNKVTEKGKDVELRCDPISGHTALYWYRQSLGQGLEFLIYFQGNSAPDKSGLPSDRFSAERTGGSVSTLTIQRTQQEDSAVYLCASSARSSSYNEQFFGPGTRLTVL.